Sequencing of this T cell receptor beta chain was carried out in a study of T cells in Graves' hyperthyroidism and ophthalmopathy. Study-wide points: Separation of ophthalmopathy from stable hyperthyroidism was achieved by a 13 V-J model.

TCR beta CDR3 regions were amplified from RNA transcripts. The HTBI set primed first-round TCR CDR3 RT-PCR. TCRdb analysed the multiplex PCR reads with MiXCR anew, one entry per CDR3 protein. The sample consists of roughly 500,000 distinct CDR3 sequences, roughly 13% of them appearing once. This clonotype appeared a few times. Its antigen is not identified. Among the patients, aged 18 to 65, hyperthyroidism was newly diagnosed and had lasted under 2 months. Uncontrolled infection, other autoimmune disease, pregnancy or lactation disqualified patients from enrolment. PBMCs were derived from around 10 ml fresh peripheral blood. The CDR3 length is 16 residues. Trimming stripped 5 bases from V and 1 base from J, with 15 bases between. Germline V gives CDR1 MDHEN, CDR2 SYDVKM.

This chain connects TRBV28 to TRBJ2-4; a possible D gene is TRBD2 (6 bases). The sequence was obtained from a woman in her twenties or thirties with Graves' hyperthyroidism that later progressed to Graves' ophthalmopathy. Sequences were obtained from blood. This CDR3 reads CASSPPRRGAKNIQYF. The DNA of the CDR3 is TGTGCCAGCAGTCCCCCCCGCCGGGGGGCCAAAAACATTCAGTACTTC. The variable domain in full, completed from reference TRBV28 and TRBJ2-4, reads DVKVTQSSRYLVKRTGEKVFLECVQDMDHENMFWYRQDPGLGLRLIYFSYDVKMKEKGDIPEGYSVSREKKERFSLILESASTNQTSMYLCASSPPRRGAKNIQYFGAGTRLSVL.